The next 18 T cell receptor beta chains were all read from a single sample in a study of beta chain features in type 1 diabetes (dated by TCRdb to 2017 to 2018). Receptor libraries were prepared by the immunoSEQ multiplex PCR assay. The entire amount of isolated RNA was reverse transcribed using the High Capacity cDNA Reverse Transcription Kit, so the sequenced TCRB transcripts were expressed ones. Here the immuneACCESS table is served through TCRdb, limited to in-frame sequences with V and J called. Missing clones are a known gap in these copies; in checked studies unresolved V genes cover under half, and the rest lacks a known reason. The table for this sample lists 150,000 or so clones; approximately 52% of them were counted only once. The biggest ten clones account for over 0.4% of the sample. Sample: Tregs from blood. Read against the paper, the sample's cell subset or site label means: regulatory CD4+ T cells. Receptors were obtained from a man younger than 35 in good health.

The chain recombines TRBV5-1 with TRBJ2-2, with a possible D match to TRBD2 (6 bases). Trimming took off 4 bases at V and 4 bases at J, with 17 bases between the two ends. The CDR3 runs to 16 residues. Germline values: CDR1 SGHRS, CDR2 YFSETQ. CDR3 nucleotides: TGCGCCAGCAGCGGACGACGGATAGCGGTCACCGGGGAGCTGTTTTTT. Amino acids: CASSGRRIAVTGELFF.

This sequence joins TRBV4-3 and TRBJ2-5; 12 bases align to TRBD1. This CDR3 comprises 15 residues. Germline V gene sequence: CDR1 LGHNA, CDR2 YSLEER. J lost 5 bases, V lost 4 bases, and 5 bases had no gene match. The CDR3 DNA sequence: TGCGCCAGCAGCCTGGGACAGGGGGCTCGGGAGACCCAGTACTTC. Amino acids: CASSLGQGARETQYF.

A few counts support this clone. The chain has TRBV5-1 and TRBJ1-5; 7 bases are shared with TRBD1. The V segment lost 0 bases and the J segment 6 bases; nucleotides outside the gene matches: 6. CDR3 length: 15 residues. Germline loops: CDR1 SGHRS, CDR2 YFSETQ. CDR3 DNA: TGCGCCAGCAGCTTGGAAGCAGGGGGTGGTCAGCCCCAGCATTTT. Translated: CASSLEAGGGQPQHF.

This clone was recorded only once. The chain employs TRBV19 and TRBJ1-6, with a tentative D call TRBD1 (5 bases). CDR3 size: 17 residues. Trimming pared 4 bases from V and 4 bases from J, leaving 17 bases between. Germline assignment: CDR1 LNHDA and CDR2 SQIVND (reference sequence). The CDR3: CASSTFWGTRYNSPLHF. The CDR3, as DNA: TGTGCCAGTAGTACTTTCTGGGGCACGAGGTATAATTCACCCCTCCACTTT. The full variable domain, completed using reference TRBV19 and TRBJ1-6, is DGGITQSPKYLFRKEGQNVTLSCEQNLNHDAMYWYRQDPGQGLRLIYYSQIVNDFQKGDIAEGYSVSREKKESFPLTVTSAQKNPTAFYLCASSTFWGTRYNSPLHFGNGTRLTVT.

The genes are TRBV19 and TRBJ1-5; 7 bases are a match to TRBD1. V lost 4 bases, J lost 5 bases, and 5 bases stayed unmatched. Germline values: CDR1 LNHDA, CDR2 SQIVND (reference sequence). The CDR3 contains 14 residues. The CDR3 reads CASSTTGNYQPQHF. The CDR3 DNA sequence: TGTGCCAGTAGTACGACAGGGAACTATCAGCCCCAGCATTTT.

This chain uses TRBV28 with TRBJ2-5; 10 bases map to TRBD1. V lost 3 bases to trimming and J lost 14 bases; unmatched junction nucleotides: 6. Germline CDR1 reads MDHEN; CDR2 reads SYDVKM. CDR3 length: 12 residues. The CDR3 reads CASSFRGTGVYF. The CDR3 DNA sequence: TGTGCCAGCAGTTTCCGGGGGACAGGGGTTTACTTC.

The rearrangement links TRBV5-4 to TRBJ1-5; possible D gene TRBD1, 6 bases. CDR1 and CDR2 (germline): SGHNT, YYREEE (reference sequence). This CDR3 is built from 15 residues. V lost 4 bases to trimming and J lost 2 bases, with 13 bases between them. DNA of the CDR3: TGTGCCAGCAGCCAAGGGGGTGCTGGCAATCAGCCCCAGCATTTT. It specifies CASSQGGAGNQPQHF.

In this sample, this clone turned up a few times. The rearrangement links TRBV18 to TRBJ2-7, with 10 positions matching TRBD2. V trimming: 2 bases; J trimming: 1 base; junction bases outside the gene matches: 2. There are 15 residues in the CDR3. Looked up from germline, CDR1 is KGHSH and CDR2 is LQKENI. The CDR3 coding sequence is TGTGCCAGCTCACCATGGACTAGCGGATCCTACGAGCAGTACTTC. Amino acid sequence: CASSPWTSGSYEQYF.

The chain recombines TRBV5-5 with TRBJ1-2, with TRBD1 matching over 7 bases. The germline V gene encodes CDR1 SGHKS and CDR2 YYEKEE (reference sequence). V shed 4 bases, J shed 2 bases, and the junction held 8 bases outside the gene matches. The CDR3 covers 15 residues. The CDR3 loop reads CASSPYRGPNYGYTF. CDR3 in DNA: TGTGCCAGCAGCCCGTACAGGGGACCAAACTATGGCTACACCTTC. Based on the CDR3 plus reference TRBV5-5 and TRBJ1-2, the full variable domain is DAGVTQSPTHLIKTRGQQVTLRCSPISGHKSVSWYQQVLGQGPQFIFQYYEKEERGRGNFPDRFSARQFPNYSSELNVNALLLGDSALYLCASSPYRGPNYGYTFGSGTRLTVV.

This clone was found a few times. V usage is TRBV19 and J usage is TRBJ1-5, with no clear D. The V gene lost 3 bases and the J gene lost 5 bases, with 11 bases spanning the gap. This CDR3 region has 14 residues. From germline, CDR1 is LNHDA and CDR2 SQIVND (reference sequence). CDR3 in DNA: TGTGCCAGTAGTATCCGGGGATCTGATCAGCCCCAGCATTTT. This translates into CASSIRGSDQPQHF.

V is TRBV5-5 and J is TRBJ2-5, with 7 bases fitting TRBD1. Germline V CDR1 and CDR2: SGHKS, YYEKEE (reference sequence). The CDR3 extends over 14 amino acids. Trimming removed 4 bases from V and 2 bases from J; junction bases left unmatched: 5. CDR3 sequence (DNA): TGTGCCAGCAGCCCCCCGGGACAGCAAGAGACCCAGTACTTC. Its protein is CASSPPGQQETQYF.

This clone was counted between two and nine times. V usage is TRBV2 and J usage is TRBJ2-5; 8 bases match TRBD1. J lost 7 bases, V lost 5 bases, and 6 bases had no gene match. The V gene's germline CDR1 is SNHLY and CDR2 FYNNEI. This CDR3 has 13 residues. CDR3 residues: CASSQLGQGTQYF. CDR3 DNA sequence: TGTGCCAGCAGTCAACTCGGACAGGGGACCCAGTACTTC.

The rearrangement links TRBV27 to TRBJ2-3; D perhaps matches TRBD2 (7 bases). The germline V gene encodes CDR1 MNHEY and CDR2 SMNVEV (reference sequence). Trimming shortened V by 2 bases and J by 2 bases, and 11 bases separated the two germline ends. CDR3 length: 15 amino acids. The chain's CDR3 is CASSLAGAITDTQYF. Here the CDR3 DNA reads TGTGCCAGCAGTTTAGCGGGGGCCATCACAGATACGCAGTATTTT.

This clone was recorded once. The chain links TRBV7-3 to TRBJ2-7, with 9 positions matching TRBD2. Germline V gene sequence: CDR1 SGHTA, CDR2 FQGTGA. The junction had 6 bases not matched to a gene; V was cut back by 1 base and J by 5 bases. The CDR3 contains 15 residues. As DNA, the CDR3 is TGTGCCAGCAGCTTAAAGGTAGCGGGAGTCAACGAGCAGTACTTC. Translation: CASSLKVAGVNEQYF.

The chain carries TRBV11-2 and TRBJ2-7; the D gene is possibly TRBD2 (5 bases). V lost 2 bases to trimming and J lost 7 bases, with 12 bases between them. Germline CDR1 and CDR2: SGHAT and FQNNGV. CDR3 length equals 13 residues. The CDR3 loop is CASSLQGSREQYF. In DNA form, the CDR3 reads TGTGCCAGCAGCTTACAAGGGAGCAGGGAGCAGTACTTC. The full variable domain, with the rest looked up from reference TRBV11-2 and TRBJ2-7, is EAGVAQSPRYKIIEKRQSVAFWCNPISGHATLYWYQQILGQGPKLLIQFQNNGVVDDSQLPKDRFSAERLKGVDSTLKIQPAKLEDSAVYLCASSLQGSREQYFGPGTRLTVT.

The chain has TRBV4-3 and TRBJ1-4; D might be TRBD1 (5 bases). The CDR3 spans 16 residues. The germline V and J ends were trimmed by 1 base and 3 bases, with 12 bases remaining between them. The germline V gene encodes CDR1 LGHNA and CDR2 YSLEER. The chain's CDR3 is CASSQVLGVANEKLFF. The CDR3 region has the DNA TGCGCCAGCAGCCAAGTCTTAGGGGTAGCTAATGAAAAACTGTTTTTT.

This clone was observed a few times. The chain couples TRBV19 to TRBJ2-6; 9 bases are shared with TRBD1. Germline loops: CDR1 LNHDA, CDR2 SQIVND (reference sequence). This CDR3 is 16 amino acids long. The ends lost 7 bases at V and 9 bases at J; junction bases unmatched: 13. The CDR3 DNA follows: TGTGCCAGTAATCTACGCGGGACAGGGATAGGCAACGTCCTGACTTTC. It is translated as CASNLRGTGIGNVLTF.

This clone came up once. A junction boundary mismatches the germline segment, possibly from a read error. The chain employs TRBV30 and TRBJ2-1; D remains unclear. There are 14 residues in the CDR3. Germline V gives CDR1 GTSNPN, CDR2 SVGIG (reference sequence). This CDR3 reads CAWMRAPSSNEQFF. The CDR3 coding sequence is TGTGCCTGGATGCGAGCCCCCTCCTCCAATGAGCAGTTCTTC.